This T cell receptor beta chain originates from a study of blood T cell repertoires in COVID-19. About the research overall: T cells, B-cell-depleted T cells, or PBMCs supplied cDNA or gDNA.

The V and J ends lost 2 bases and 1 base respectively, with 8 bases between them. This CDR3 has 13 amino acids. Germline CDR1 GTSNPN, CDR2 SVGIG (reference sequence). Residents of about two dozen US areas, aged roughly 18 to 89 years, made up the participants. Participants had their cohort set by participant-reported clinical history. As handled by the study authors: Estimates of nucleated cell counts were drawn from the amplification of reference gene primers. Sequencing used immunoSEQ multiplex PCR; TCRdb keeps in-frame clones, though not all of them. The V and J calls and the clone size are those of that table, but D and trimming were determined from the DNA. The sample lists about 400,000 clones; 88% were seen once. Comment on this clone: Additional DNA sequences in this sample encode the identical CDR3.

The rearrangement links TRBV30 to TRBJ1-1; D is perhaps TRBD1 (5 bases). This TCR came from a woman in her twenties or thirties with acute COVID-19. Input material: PBMCs or T cells enriched from blood (not recorded which). The CDR3 reads CAWSRTGNTEAFF. In DNA, the CDR3 is TGTGCCTGGAGTCGAACAGGGAACACTGAAGCTTTCTTT.